This TCR beta chain was observed in a study of a mutant IDH1 vaccine in newly diagnosed glioma. Broader study findings: Induction of immune responses by the vaccine occurred in about 95% of patients.

With regard to this clone: Its antigen is currently unknown.

The CDR3 spans 16 residues. CDR1 is MGHRA and CDR2 is YSYEKL in the germline V gene. Trimming left V 0 bases short and J 7 bases short, with 15 bases between. Indicated time point: week 47, end of study. It was 300 ug of mutant IDH1 20-mer peptide that made up each vaccine dose, given with topical imiquimod. Measured with immunoSEQ multiplex PCR; TCRdb has only the in-frame clones, and not every one. The sample yields around 50,000 clones, around 85% seen once. The chain employs TRBV4-1 and TRBJ1-4; TRBD1 might be the D (5 bases). The sequences come from PBMCs, collected from a glioma patient whose treatment included an IDH1 peptide vaccine. This clonotype was sampled from a woman in her twenties or thirties with glioma. Some clones in this sample may be carry-over from other donors' samples. CDR3 sequence reads: CASSQELGGEGEKLFF. CDR3 sequence (DNA): TGCGCCAGCAGCCAAGAGTTAGGAGGGGAGGGTGAAAAACTGTTTTTT.